One sample yielded the 10 T cell receptor beta chains listed below, sequenced in a study of blood T cell repertoires in COVID-19. Measured with immunoSEQ multiplex PCR; TCRdb has only the in-frame clones, and not every one. The sample includes roughly 100,000 clones, about 75% seen only once; the top ten take roughly a fifth. The material sequenced was peripheral blood. All receptors derive from a woman aged 70-85 years with acute or convalescent COVID-19.

The chain combines TRBV5-8 with TRBJ1-1, with D possibly TRBD1 on 5 matching bases. The germline V gene has CDR1 SGHTS and CDR2 YDEGEE. Trimming removed 1 base at V and 0 bases at J, with 13 bases between. The CDR3 is 16 amino acids. The chain's CDR3 is CASSLSGRGMNTEAFF. The CDR3 nucleotides are TGTGCCAGCAGCTTGTCAGGGCGAGGAATGAACACTGAAGCTTTCTTT.

The chain links TRBV20-1 to TRBJ1-4; 9 nucleotides agree with TRBD1. Germline values: CDR1 DFQATT, CDR2 SNEGSKA (reference sequence). V was pared by 7 bases and J by 8 bases, with 2 bases of the junction left unmatched. The CDR3 has 11 amino acids. The CDR3 DNA follows: TGCAGTGGGGACAGGGAGGAAAAACTGTTTTTT. It encodes CSGDREEKLFF.

The table lists this clone with a few counts. The rearrangement links TRBV27 to TRBJ1-1, with D possibly matching TRBD1 (6 bases). Trimming pared 5 bases from V and 4 bases from J, leaving 17 bases between. The germline V gene has CDR1 MNHEY and CDR2 SMNVEV (reference sequence). CDR3 length: 15 residues. CDR3 region: CASSPRAGVVTEAFF. CDR3 sequence (DNA): TGTGCCAGCAGTCCCAGGGCAGGGGTGGTCACTGAAGCTTTCTTT.

This clone appeared once. The chain uses TRBV9 and TRBJ1-3; a possible D gene is TRBD1 (6 bases). V lost 4 bases and J lost 0, with 17 bases in between. CDR3 length: 17 amino acids. CDR1 and CDR2 from the germline V gene are SGDLS and YYNGEE. The CDR3 sequence: CASSPRTAASSGNTIYF. The CDR3 nucleotides read TGTGCCAGCAGCCCGAGGACAGCCGCCAGCTCTGGAAACACCATATATTTT.

The sample holds one count of this clone. The V call is TRBV29-1, the J call TRBJ1-1, with D maybe TRBD1 (5 bases). V gave up 4 bases and J gave up 11 bases, with 14 bases separating them. The germline V gene has CDR1 SQVTM and CDR2 ANQGSEA. The CDR3 consists of 11 residues. The CDR3: CSVASGGGAFF. CDR3 in DNA: TGCAGCGTTGCCAGTGGGGGAGGGGCTTTCTTT.

CDR3 DNA: TGTGCCAGCAGTGTCCTAGCGGGGCGAGGTTATAGCTCCTACAATGAGCAGTTCTTC. It yields the protein CASSVLAGRGYSSYNEQFF. V and J are TRBV27 and TRBJ2-1; 9 nucleotides line up with TRBD2. Germline V gene data show CDR1 as MNHEY and CDR2 as SMNVEV (reference sequence). J gave up 0 bases and V 5 bases, and 14 bases lay outside the gene matches. The CDR3 has 19 residues.

The chain combines TRBV18 with TRBJ2-1; no reliable D call. V was clipped by 0 bases and J by 0 bases, with 6 bases between them. This CDR3 region has 15 residues. Per the germline V gene, CDR1 is KGHSH and CDR2 is LQKENI. CDR3 residues: CASSPPSSSYNEQFF. CDR3 nucleotides: TGTGCCAGCTCACCACCGTCTAGCTCCTACAATGAGCAGTTCTTC.

V is TRBV13 and J is TRBJ2-1; D is undetermined. The CDR3 totals 12 residues. Germline loops: CDR1 PRHDT, CDR2 FYEKMQ (reference sequence). The V gene lost 5 bases and the J gene lost 8 bases, with 10 bases spanning the gap. The CDR3 is CASSPNLDEQFF. The CDR3, as DNA: TGTGCCAGCAGCCCAAACTTGGATGAGCAGTTCTTC.

The chain couples TRBV7-2 to TRBJ1-5; TRBD1 agrees at 9 bases. Germline V gives CDR1 SGHTA, CDR2 FQGNSA. With 4 bases clipped from V and 4 bases from J, the junction kept 5 bases outside the gene matches. CDR3 size: 15 residues. The CDR3 spells CASSSSGTGNQPQHF. The CDR3 DNA sequence: TGTGCCAGCAGCTCCTCCGGGACAGGGAATCAGCCCCAGCATTTT. The variable domain in full, with the rest retrieved from reference TRBV7-2 and TRBJ1-5, is GAGVSQSPSNKVTEKGKDVELRCDPISGHTALYWYRQSLGQGLEFLIYFQGNSAPDKSGLPSDRFSAERTGGSVSTLTIQRTQQEDSAVYLCASSSSGTGNQPQHFGDGTRLSIL.

The V gene is TRBV7-6, the J gene TRBJ2-5, with 10 bases lining up with TRBD1. The V gene end was trimmed by 7 bases and the J gene end by 5 bases; junction bases not matched to a gene: 10. The length of the CDR3 is 15 residues. Germline V CDR1 and CDR2: SGHVS, FNYEAQ. CDR3 protein: CASTLTGGYGETQYF. In DNA form, the CDR3 reads TGTGCCAGCACCTTGACAGGGGGCTATGGCGAGACCCAGTACTTC.